The T cell receptor (beta chain) under discussion was sequenced for a study of blood T cell repertoires in COVID-19. Across the study: The United States, Italy and Spain supplied acute and convalescent COVID-19 samples. T cells, B-cell-depleted T cells, or PBMCs provided the cDNA or gDNA that served as material.

Original data processing: Reference gene primers were amplified, and this amplification served to estimate nucleated cell counts. Generated by immunoSEQ multiplex PCR, the TCRdb table keeps only in-frame clones and is missing some. V and J calls and clone size follow that table, whereas D and trimming were derived from the DNA. This repertoire shows 150,000 to 200,000 clones, around nine tenths found once; its top ten account for 3% to 4%. With V trimmed by 4 bases and J by 3 bases, 11 bases remained unmatched. Germline CDR1 MDHEN, CDR2 SYDVKM. This CDR3 has 18 residues. Sequenced material: peripheral blood. This receptor was identified in a man aged 65-85 years with acute or convalescent COVID-19. The chain links TRBV28 to TRBJ2-6; 8 nucleotides match TRBD1. Here the CDR3 DNA reads TGTGCCAGCAGTTCCCTGACAGGGGTGGGTAGTGGGGCCAACGTCCTGACTTTC. This gives the protein CASSSLTGVGSGANVLTF.